What follows describes a single TCR beta chain. The antigen is not known. Approximately 2.2 micrograms of genomic DNA came from cryopreserved PBMCs for TCR beta libraries. Profiled with immunoSEQ multiplex PCR; TCRdb holds only in-frame clones, not every one. The sample lists around 14,000 clones; more than 45% were seen once. This sample was taken from a study of cytotoxic CD8 clonotypes in ibrutinib-treated CLL. For the study at large: Response sampling came at median roughly 11 months of treatment, ranging 6 to 36 months.

With V trimmed by 6 bases and J by 0 bases, 4 bases remained unmatched. The V gene's germline CDR1 is MGHDK and CDR2 SYGVNS. CDR3 length equals 15 residues. Study observations and caveats: Clonality increased at ibrutinib response and stayed stable in sustained remission. At progression, however, it fell back toward baseline. Baseline values of clonality outstripped age-matched healthy donors and followed circulating CD8+ T-cell counts.

The starting material was PBMCs, obtained at a 24-month disease-progression time point, from a patient treated with ibrutinib. V gene TRBV25-1 combines with J gene TRBJ1-1; 10 positions match TRBD1. The source is a human donor with chronic lymphocytic leukemia. The CDR3 DNA sequence: TGTGCCAGCAGGGGGACAGGGGACTTGAACACTGAAGCTTTCTTT. Amino acid sequence: CASRGTGDLNTEAFF. Supplemented by reference TRBV25-1 and TRBJ1-1, the full variable domain reads EADIYQTPRYLVIGTGKKITLECSQTMGHDKMYWYQQDPGMELHLIHYSYGVNSTEKGDLSSESTVSRIRTEHFPLTLESARPSHTSQYLCASRGTGDLNTEAFFGQGTRLTVV.